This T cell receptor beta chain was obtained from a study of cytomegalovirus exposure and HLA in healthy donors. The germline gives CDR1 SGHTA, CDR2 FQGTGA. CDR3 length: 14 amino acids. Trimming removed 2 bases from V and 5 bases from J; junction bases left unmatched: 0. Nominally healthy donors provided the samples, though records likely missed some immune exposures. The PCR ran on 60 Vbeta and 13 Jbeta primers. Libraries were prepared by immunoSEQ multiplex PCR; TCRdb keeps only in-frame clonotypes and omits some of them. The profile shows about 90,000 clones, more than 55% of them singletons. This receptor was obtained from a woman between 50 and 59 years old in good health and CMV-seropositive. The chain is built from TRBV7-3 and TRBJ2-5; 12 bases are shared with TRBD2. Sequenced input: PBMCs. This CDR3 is CASSLGLAGETQYF. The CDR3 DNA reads TGTGCCAGCAGCTTAGGACTAGCGGGGGAGACCCAGTACTTC. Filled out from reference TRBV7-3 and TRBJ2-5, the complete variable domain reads GAGVSQTPSNKVTEKGKYVELRCDPISGHTALYWYRQSLGQGPEFLIYFQGTGAADDSGLPNDRFFAVRPEGSVSTLKIQRTERGDSAVYLCASSLGLAGETQYFGPGTRLLVL.